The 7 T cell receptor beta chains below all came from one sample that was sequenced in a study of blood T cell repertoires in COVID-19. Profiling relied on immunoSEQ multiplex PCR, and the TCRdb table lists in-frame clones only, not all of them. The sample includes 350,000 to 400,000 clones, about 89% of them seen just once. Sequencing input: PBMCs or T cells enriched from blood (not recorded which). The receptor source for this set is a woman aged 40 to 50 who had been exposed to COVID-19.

In DNA form, the CDR3 reads TGTGCCAGCAGCAAAGGGGCCCAAGGAGGGAACACTGAAGCTTTCTTT. Translated, it gives CASSKGAQGGNTEAFF. V gene TRBV21-1 combines with J gene TRBJ1-1. TRBV21-1 is a pseudogene segment. The CDR3 covers 16 residues.

Here the CDR3 DNA reads TGTGCCAGCAGCTCCTACCTAGCGGGAGGGCTGGACGAGCAGTACTTC. This encodes CASSSYLAGGLDEQYF. The chain links TRBV27 to TRBJ2-7; 12 bases align to TRBD2. V gave up 6 bases and J gave up 5 bases; unmatched junction bases: 11. The CDR3 is 16 amino acids. Germline CDR1 and CDR2: MNHEY and SMNVEV (reference sequence).

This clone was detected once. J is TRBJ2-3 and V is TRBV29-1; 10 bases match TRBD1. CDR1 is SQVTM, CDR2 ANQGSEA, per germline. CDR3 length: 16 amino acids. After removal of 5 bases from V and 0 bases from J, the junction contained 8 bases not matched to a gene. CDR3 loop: CSVKGDRGTSTDTQYF. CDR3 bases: TGCAGCGTTAAAGGGGACAGGGGAACTAGCACAGATACGCAGTATTTT.

The CDR3 region is CASSSRRDRRNQPQHF. Here the CDR3 DNA reads TGTGCCAGCAGTTCGAGAAGGGACAGACGCAATCAGCCCCAGCATTTT. The chain couples TRBV27 to TRBJ1-5; TRBD1 matches at 7 bases. The ends lost 4 bases at V and 2 bases at J; junction bases unmatched: 8. Germline CDR1 reads MNHEY; CDR2 reads SMNVEV (reference sequence). The CDR3 consists of 16 residues.

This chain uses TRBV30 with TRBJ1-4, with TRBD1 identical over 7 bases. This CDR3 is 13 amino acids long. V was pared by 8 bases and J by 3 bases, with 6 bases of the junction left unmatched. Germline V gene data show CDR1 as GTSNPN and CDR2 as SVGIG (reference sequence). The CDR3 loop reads CAGDRAPNEKLFF. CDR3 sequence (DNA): TGTGCCGGCGACAGGGCTCCTAATGAAAAACTGTTTTTT. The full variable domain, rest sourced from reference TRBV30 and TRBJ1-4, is SQTIHQWPATLVQPVGSPLSLECTVEGTSNPNLYWYRQAAGRGLQLLFYSVGIGQISSEVPQNLSASRPQDRQFILSSKKLLLSDSGFYLCAGDRAPNEKLFFGSGTQLSVL.

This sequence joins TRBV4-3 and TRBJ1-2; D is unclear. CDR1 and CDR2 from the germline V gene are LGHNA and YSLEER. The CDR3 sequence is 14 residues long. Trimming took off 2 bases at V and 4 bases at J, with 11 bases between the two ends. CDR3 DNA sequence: TGCGCCAGCAGCCAAACAACTACCACCTATGGCTACACCTTC. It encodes CASSQTTTTYGYTF.

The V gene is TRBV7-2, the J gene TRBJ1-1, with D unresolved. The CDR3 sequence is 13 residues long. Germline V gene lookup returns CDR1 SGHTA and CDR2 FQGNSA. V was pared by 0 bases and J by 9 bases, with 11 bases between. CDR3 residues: CASSLAYGEKAFF. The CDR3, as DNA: TGTGCCAGCAGCTTAGCCTACGGGGAAAAAGCTTTCTTT.